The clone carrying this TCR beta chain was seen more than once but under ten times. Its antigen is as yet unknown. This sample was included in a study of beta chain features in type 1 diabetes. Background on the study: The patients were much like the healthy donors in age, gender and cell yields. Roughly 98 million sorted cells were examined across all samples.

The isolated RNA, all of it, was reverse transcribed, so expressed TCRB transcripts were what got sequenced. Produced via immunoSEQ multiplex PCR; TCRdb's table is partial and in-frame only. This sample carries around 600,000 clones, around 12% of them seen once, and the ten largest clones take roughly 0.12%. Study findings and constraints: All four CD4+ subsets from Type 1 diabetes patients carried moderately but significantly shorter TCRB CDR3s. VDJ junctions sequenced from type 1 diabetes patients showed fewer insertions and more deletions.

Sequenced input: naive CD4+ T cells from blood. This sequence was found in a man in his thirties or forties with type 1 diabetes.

The CDR3 region is CATSIRMASYGYTF. The CDR3 nucleotides read TGTGCCACCAGCATCAGAATGGCGAGCTATGGCTACACCTTC. The chain combines TRBV15 with TRBJ1-2, with no clear D. CDR3 length: 14 residues. Between the trimmed V and J ends, which lost 4 bases and 4 bases, there was a span of 13 bases. Germline V lookup: CDR1 LNHNV, CDR2 YYDKDF (reference sequence).